A selection of T cell receptor beta chains follows, all from one sample in a study of T cell responses to AZD1222 COVID-19 vaccine. TCRdb keeps only in-frame clones here, not all; method: immunoSEQ multiplex PCR. This table has tens of thousands of clones, under 90% appearing once. The material sequenced was peripheral blood, taken on day 0 of AZD1222 vaccination. The receptors were sampled from an adult in good health. The CDR3 runs from the conserved cysteine through the conserved F or W. Each record gives: V gene, J gene, clone size, CDR3 protein. The listing skips clone size in some rows; elsewhere it reads once, few, many or a size class.

TRBV3-1/TRBV3-2,TRBJ1-4,NA,CASSQDWRGLANEKLFF
TRBV7-9,TRBJ2-5,NA,CASTRWDRRHQETQYF
TRBV5-1,TRBJ2-6,NA,CASSLDLVSGANVLTF
TRBV7-9,TRBJ2-1,NA,CASSPTSGVNEQFF
TRBV11-3,TRBJ2-1,NA,CASSFYSGGSYNEQFF
TRBV5-1,TRBJ2-7,NA,CASSLWGGGAYEQYF
TRBV3-1/TRBV3-2,TRBJ2-7,once,CASSQGLLSYEQYF
TRBV6-6,TRBJ1-4,NA,CASSYEGFWLFRLFF
TRBV29-1,TRBJ2-7,NA,CSISADYLSTYEQYF
TRBV12-3/TRBV12-4,TRBJ2-1,NA,CASSLFYNEQFF
TRBV4-3,TRBJ1-4,NA,CASSQESKLFF
TRBV23-1,TRBJ1-1,once,CASSREGKNTEAFF
TRBV12-3/TRBV12-4,TRBJ1-1,NA,CASLLRVNTEAFF
TRBV11-2,TRBJ1-6,NA,CASSPLGDRYYNSPLHF
TRBV9,TRBJ2-3,NA,CASSVGLAGGSTDTQYF
TRBV11-3,TRBJ1-2,NA,CASSWDRRNYGYTF
TRBV7-2,TRBJ1-4,once,CASSLEGLGKLFF
TRBV7-8,TRBJ2-3,NA,CASSLQGRSSGRIHTQYF
TRBV7-2,TRBJ2-2,NA,CASSLQGAATGELFF
TRBV3-1/TRBV3-2,TRBJ2-4,NA,CASSQVGGENIQYF
TRBV7-9,TRBJ2-2,NA,CASSSRDRGGTGELFF
TRBV18,TRBJ2-1,once,CASSPHSGTSSYNEQFF
TRBV18,TRBJ2-1,NA,CASSPGTGPTEQFF
TRBV12-5,TRBJ1-2,NA,CASGFPYLTGGVFWDYGYTF
TRBV7-9,TRBJ1-2,NA,CALRRLGRDYGYTF
TRBV25-1,TRBJ1-1,NA,CASSDLIGVDTEAFF
TRBV6-2/TRBV6-3,TRBJ2-5,NA,CASRPLAGVPQETQYF
TRBV6-5,TRBJ1-1,NA,CASSYDRGTEAFF
TRBV6-2/TRBV6-3,TRBJ2-7,few,CASNPTERDEQYF
TRBV6-5,TRBJ1-1,NA,CASSLGGPRTEAFF
TRBV9,TRBJ2-2,NA,CASSGAPGNTRELFF
TRBV9,TRBJ1-3,NA,CASSVGETFGNTIYF
TRBV4-2,TRBJ2-1,NA,CASSWGRSDASYNEQFF